This T cell receptor (beta chain) was retrieved from a study of shared clonotypes between healthy human individuals. Germline-derived CDR1 and CDR2 are SGHNT and YYREEE (reference sequence). Trimming cost V 4 bases and J 7 bases; bases outside gene matches: 5. CDR3 length: 14 amino acids. Profiled with immunoSEQ multiplex PCR; TCRdb holds only in-frame clones, not every one. The top ten hold approximately 0.4% of the sample, which has around 1.4 million clones, around 98.5% seen once. This receptor was taken from a young man in good health. Sequencing used naive CD4+ T cells sorted from blood. Subset here: CD45RA+ positively selected. J is TRBJ2-1 and V is TRBV5-4; 10 bases are shared with TRBD2. CDR3 in amino acids: CASSAGLAENEQFF. CDR3 bases: TGTGCCAGCAGCGCCGGACTAGCGGAGAATGAGCAGTTCTTC.